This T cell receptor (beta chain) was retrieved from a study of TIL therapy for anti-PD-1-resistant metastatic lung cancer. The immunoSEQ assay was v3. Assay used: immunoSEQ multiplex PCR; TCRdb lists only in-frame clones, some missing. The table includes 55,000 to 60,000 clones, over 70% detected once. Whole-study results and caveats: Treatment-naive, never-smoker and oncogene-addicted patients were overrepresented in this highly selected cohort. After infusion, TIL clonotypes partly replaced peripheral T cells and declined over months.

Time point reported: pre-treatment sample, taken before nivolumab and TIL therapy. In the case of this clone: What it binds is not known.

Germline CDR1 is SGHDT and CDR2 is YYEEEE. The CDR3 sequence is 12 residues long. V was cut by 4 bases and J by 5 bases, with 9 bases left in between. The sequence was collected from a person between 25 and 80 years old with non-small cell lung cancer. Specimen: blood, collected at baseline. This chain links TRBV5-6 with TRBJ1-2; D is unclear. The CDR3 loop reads CASSPQAYGYTF. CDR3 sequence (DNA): TGTGCCAGCAGCCCTCAGGCTTATGGCTACACCTTC.